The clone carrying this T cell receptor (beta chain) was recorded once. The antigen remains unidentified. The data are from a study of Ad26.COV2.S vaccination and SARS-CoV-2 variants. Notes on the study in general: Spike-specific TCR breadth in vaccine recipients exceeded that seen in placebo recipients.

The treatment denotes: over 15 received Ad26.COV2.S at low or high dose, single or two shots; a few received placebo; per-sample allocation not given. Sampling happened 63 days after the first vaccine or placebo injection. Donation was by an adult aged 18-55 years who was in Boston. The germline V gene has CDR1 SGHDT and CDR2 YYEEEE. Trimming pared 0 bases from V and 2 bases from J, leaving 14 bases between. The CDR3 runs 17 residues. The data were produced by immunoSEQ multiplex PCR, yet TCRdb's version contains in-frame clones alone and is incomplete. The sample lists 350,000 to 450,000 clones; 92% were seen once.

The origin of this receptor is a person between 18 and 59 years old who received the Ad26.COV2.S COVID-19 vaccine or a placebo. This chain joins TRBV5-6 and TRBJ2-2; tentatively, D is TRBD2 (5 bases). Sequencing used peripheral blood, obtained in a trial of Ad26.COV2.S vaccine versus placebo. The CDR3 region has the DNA TGTGCCAGCAGCTTGGAGCGGTGGCAGACAAACACCGGGGAGCTGTTTTTT. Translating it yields CASSLERWQTNTGELFF.